This TCR beta chain was profiled in a study of cytomegalovirus exposure and HLA in healthy donors. On the study more broadly: Roughly 180 million T cells yielded 117 million unique TCR beta sequences, as an earlier analysis found. Roughly four fifths of approximately 400 genotyped donors fell in the Caucasian-associated ancestry cluster.

The study ran its PCR with 60 Vbeta and 13 Jbeta primers. Study processing details: Per a later analysis, the number of unique TCR beta chains was 75 million to 90 million, of which some 9.9 million were shared. Some clones are missing from TCRdb's copy, which holds only in-frame ones; the method was immunoSEQ multiplex PCR. The V and J calls and clone size were taken over from that table, and D and trimming were inferred from the DNA. The sample includes over 150,000 clones, roughly 72% of them seen just once. There were likely unrecorded immune exposures, though donors were nominally healthy when sampled. V was cut by 2 bases and J by 6 bases, with 13 bases left in between. The CDR3 has 15 amino acids. Germline V gives CDR1 MDHEN, CDR2 SYDVKM.

The chain joins TRBV28 to TRBJ1-4; D is unclear. This clonotype was obtained from a man aged 25 to 40 in good health and CMV-seronegative. The sequencing sample was made of PBMCs. DNA of the CDR3: TGTGCCAGCAGTTTAGTGTCGACAAAAGATGAAAAACTGTTTTTT. Protein sequence: CASSLVSTKDEKLFF.